Listed below are T cell receptor beta chains from one sample, sequenced in a study of T cells after yellow fever vaccination. MiXCR, applied by TCRdb to the 5' RACE reads, yields one record per CDR3 protein. The top ten clones hold around 15% of a sample with almost 600,000 distinct CDR3 sequences, around an eighth of them seen once. Sequences were derived from PBMCs, sampled on the day of the yellow fever booster vaccination. The source is a man aged 25 to 45 who received the YFV17D yellow fever vaccine. Each CDR3 is given with its conserved first and last residue. The order of the fields is CDR3 DNA, CDR3 protein, V gene, D gene, J gene, clone size. The D gene is left open where the match is weak. A clone size is listed for some rows: how often the clone was seen (once, few, many), or a class if it is expanded.

TGTGCCAGCAAAAAAAGTCGACAGGGGGGTACCTACGAGCAGTACTTC,CASKKSRQGGTYEQYF,TRBV6-1,TRBD1,TRBJ2-7,-
TGTGCCAGTAGTATAGCTCCAGCGGGAGCCAATAATGAGCAGTTCTTC,CASSIAPAGANNEQFF,TRBV19,TRBD2,TRBJ2-1,-
TGTGCCAGCAGTGTATCCCACGAGCAGTACTTC,CASSVSHEQYF,TRBV25-1,-,TRBJ2-7,few
TGCAGTGCTAGAGGACCAGGAAACACCATATATTTT,CSARGPGNTIYF,TRBV20-1,-,TRBJ1-3,few
TGTGCCAGCTCACTCAGGGGGCAGGGATACGAGCAGTACTTC,CASSLRGQGYEQYF,TRBV18,TRBD1,TRBJ2-7,few
TGCAGCGTTGAAGATGCAGGGGCAGATACGCAGTATTTT,CSVEDAGADTQYF,TRBV29-1,-,TRBJ2-3,-
TGTGCCAGCAGCTCCCAGGGAGGGGTTAGCAATCAGCCCCAGCATTTT,CASSSQGGVSNQPQHF,TRBV7-2,-,TRBJ1-5,few
TGCGCCAGCAGCTTTATCCAGGGGGAGTACAATGAGCAGTTCTTC,CASSFIQGEYNEQFF,TRBV5-1,TRBD1,TRBJ2-1,-
TGCAGCGTTGAAGTGGAGGCAGGGAATACCGGGGAGCTGTTTTTT,CSVEVEAGNTGELFF,TRBV29-1,-,TRBJ2-2,few
TGTGCCAGTAGTATAGTTGGGGGCGGGAATGAGCAGTTCTTC,CASSIVGGGNEQFF,TRBV19,-,TRBJ2-1,-
TGTGCCAGCTCACCAAAACTAGCGGGATACGAGCAGTACTTC,CASSPKLAGYEQYF,TRBV18,TRBD2,TRBJ2-7,many
TGCGCCAGCAGCTTGGAAGTAGCGGGTCTCGGGGAGCAGTTCTTC,CASSLEVAGLGEQFF,TRBV5-1,TRBD2,TRBJ2-1,few
TGTGCCAGCAGCACGGGACGGGCATACGAGCAGTACTTC,CASSTGRAYEQYF,TRBV7-2,-,TRBJ2-7,-
TGTGCCAGCAGCTACGCTACAGGGGGAGGCAGTGAAAAACTGTTTTTT,CASSYATGGGSEKLFF,TRBV7-9,TRBD1,TRBJ1-4,many
TGTGCCAGCAGCTTACGGCGGGGGAACACCGGGGAGCTGTTTTTT,CASSLRRGNTGELFF,TRBV7-2,-,TRBJ2-2,few
TGCGCCAGCAGCTTGGGACAGGCGGCCGGGGAGCTGTTTTTT,CASSLGQAAGELFF,TRBV5-1,-,TRBJ2-2,few
TGTGCCAGCAGCTTAGATAGCACCTACAATGAGCAGTTCTTC,CASSLDSTYNEQFF,TRBV5-1,-,TRBJ2-1,many
TGTGCCAGCAGTTACACCGGTGGTGGCCGGTATTCCTACGAGCAGTACTTC,CASSYTGGGRYSYEQYF,TRBV6-5,-,TRBJ2-7,-
TGTGCCAGCAGCCGGGATGTCACTGAAGCTTTCTTT,CASSRDVTEAFF,TRBV7-9,-,TRBJ1-1,few
TGTGCCAGTAGTATAGATCGGACAGGGAGAACCGGGGAGCTGTTTTTT,CASSIDRTGRTGELFF,TRBV19,TRBD1,TRBJ2-2,few
TGTGCCATCAGTGCCGGGACAGGGGACTACGAGCAGTACTTC,CAISAGTGDYEQYF,TRBV10-3,TRBD1,TRBJ2-7,-
TGTGCCAGCTCATCGAGGGGGACTAATGAAAAACTGTTTTTT,CASSSRGTNEKLFF,TRBV18,-,TRBJ1-4,-
TGTGCCAGCAGTTTATCAGGGGATCCCACAGATACGCAGTATTTT,CASSLSGDPTDTQYF,TRBV12-3/TRBV12-4,-,TRBJ2-3,-
TGCGCCAGCAGCTCATATGGACAGGGGAAGAAGACCCAGTACTTC,CASSSYGQGKKTQYF,TRBV5-1,TRBD1,TRBJ2-5,-
TGCGCCACAAGCGAGCGGGAGACAGATACGCAGTATTTT,CATSERETDTQYF,TRBV4-3,TRBD2,TRBJ2-3,once
TGCAGTGCTCCCCCGGATGGCTACACCTTC,CSAPPDGYTF,TRBV20-1,-,TRBJ1-2,-
TGTGCCAGCTCACCACGAGAGACAGGGGGAGGTGGCTACACCTTC,CASSPRETGGGGYTF,TRBV18,TRBD1,TRBJ1-2,-
TGTGCCAGCACCTCTTCGTTTAGCGGGCCGCTTGTTGAGCAGTTCTTC,CASTSSFSGPLVEQFF,TRBV12-3/TRBV12-4,TRBD2,TRBJ2-1,-
TGCAGCGTTGAAGTAGTGGATACGCAGTATTTT,CSVEVVDTQYF,TRBV29-1,-,TRBJ2-3,-
TGTGCCAGCAGCCCCGGGACCCGTGGAGAGCAGTTCTTC,CASSPGTRGEQFF,TRBV7-2,-,TRBJ2-1,-
TGTGCCAGCAGCCCCTGGGAGCGAGCGGCCACCTACAATGAGCAGTTCTTC,CASSPWERAATYNEQFF,TRBV7-8,-,TRBJ2-1,few
TGTGCCAGCAGCTTTCGGGACCCTCCTGAGCAGTTCTTC,CASSFRDPPEQFF,TRBV7-2,-,TRBJ2-1,-
TGTGCCACCAGTGAGCCGCCGGGACAGGGTATTCCAGATACGCAGTATTTT,CATSEPPGQGIPDTQYF,TRBV24-1,TRBD1,TRBJ2-3,-
TGTGCCAGCAGCGGAGTCGCCTATGGCTACACCTTC,CASSGVAYGYTF,TRBV12-3/TRBV12-4,-,TRBJ1-2,few
TGTGCCAGCAGCTCCCGGTGGACTAGCGGGGGGGCTAGCACAGATACGCAGTATTTT,CASSSRWTSGGASTDTQYF,TRBV7-8,TRBD2,TRBJ2-3,few
TGTGCCAGCAGCTTAGATGGCCTAGCGGGAGCGGAGACCCAGTACTTC,CASSLDGLAGAETQYF,TRBV7-9,TRBD2,TRBJ2-5,few
TGTGCCAGCTCACCACCGGGAGGCCGGGACAATGAGCAGTTCTTC,CASSPPGGRDNEQFF,TRBV18,-,TRBJ2-1,-
TGCAGTGCTAGAGACCTTAAGGGCTTAGCCAAAAACATTCAGTACTTC,CSARDLKGLAKNIQYF,TRBV20-1,-,TRBJ2-4,-
TGTGCCTGGAGTACCTTAGGGTACGAGCAGTACTTC,CAWSTLGYEQYF,TRBV30,-,TRBJ2-7,few
TGCGCCAGCAGCGGTCCCTGGGATACGCAGTATTTT,CASSGPWDTQYF,TRBV5-1,-,TRBJ2-3,-
TGTGCCAGCAGTTACTTAGGGGACACCTACGAGCAGTACTTC,CASSYLGDTYEQYF,TRBV6-2/TRBV6-3,-,TRBJ2-7,few
TGCGCCAGCAGCTTACAAACATCTGGAAACACCATATATTTT,CASSLQTSGNTIYF,TRBV5-1,-,TRBJ1-3,-
TGCAGTGCTAGAGATTGGAGAAAGAGACAGGGGAGCTCCTACGAGCAGTACTTC,CSARDWRKRQGSSYEQYF,TRBV20-1,TRBD1,TRBJ2-7,-
TGTGCCAGCAGCTTGTTAATTCAAAACACTGAAGCTTTCTTT,CASSLLIQNTEAFF,TRBV5-5,-,TRBJ1-1,-
TGCAGCGTAGGACAGGACTATGGCTACACCTTC,CSVGQDYGYTF,TRBV29-1,TRBD1,TRBJ1-2,-
TGCGCCAGCAGCTTGTTGGCTAGCCGCACAGATACGCAGTATTTT,CASSLLASRTDTQYF,TRBV5-1,-,TRBJ2-3,few
TGTGCCAGCACACAACGACTGCTCTACAATGAGCAGTTCTTC,CASTQRLLYNEQFF,TRBV5-6,-,TRBJ2-1,-
TGTGCCACCAGCAGGCTACTAGGTTACAATGAGCAGTTCTTC,CATSRLLGYNEQFF,TRBV15,-,TRBJ2-1,-
TGTGCCAGCAGCGCTCGGGGGAACACTGAAGCTTTCTTT,CASSARGNTEAFF,TRBV7-2,-,TRBJ1-1,many
TGCGCCAGCAGCCCCCGACTAGCGGGAGGATTGGGCAATGAGCAGTTCTTC,CASSPRLAGGLGNEQFF,TRBV5-1,TRBD2,TRBJ2-1,-
TGCAGTGCCACCCGGACTAGGGACACAGATACGCAGTATTTT,CSATRTRDTDTQYF,TRBV20-1,TRBD2,TRBJ2-3,-
TGTGCCAGCAGTTACCATGTAAACTCCTACGAGCAGTACTTC,CASSYHVNSYEQYF,TRBV6-5,-,TRBJ2-7,-
TGTGCCAGCAGCTTAACGACTAGCGGGATCTTTTACGAGCAGTACTTC,CASSLTTSGIFYEQYF,TRBV5-4,TRBD2,TRBJ2-7,few
TGTGCCAGCAGTGCTACAGGGCTAAGCAATCAGCCCCAGCATTTT,CASSATGLSNQPQHF,TRBV2,-,TRBJ1-5,few
TGTGCCAGCAGCCGAGACAGGGGGTACGAGCAGTACTTC,CASSRDRGYEQYF,TRBV7-7,TRBD1,TRBJ2-7,many
TGTGCCAGCAGCCCCTACAGACGGGATAGCACAGATACGCAGTATTTT,CASSPYRRDSTDTQYF,TRBV7-2,-,TRBJ2-3,few
TGTGCCACCAGTGATACCGGGACTAGCGGGGGGAATGAGCAGTTCTTC,CATSDTGTSGGNEQFF,TRBV24-1,TRBD2,TRBJ2-1,-